A single sample gave rise to the 16 T cell receptor beta chains below, sequenced in a study of CD8+ T cells in alopecia areata (dated by TCRdb to the late 2010s). Preparation of the library involved the immunoSEQ multiplex PCR assay. To provide template for TCR sequencing, every sample had RNA extracted and reverse transcribed into cDNA. TCRdb carries this immuneACCESS record with in-frame sequences only. Its versions omit some clonotypes, under half of them owing to an unresolved V gene in the studies checked, with the rest unexplained. The sample includes about 110,000 clones, with about three fifths observed a single time. The ten largest make up 9.5% to 15% of the sample. According to the study, the label for this sample's time point signals: roughly 24 weeks on oral tofacitinib. Interpreted using the paper, the treatment or condition label stands for: oral pan-JAK inhibitor, 5-10 mg twice daily.

The material was CD8+ T cells sorted from blood, obtained at week 24, from a patient treated with tofacitinib. The source is a human donor with alopecia areata.

J is TRBJ1-1 and V is TRBV9; D may be TRBD1 (6 bases). V lost 4 bases to trimming and J lost 3 bases, with 16 bases between them. The CDR3 is 15 amino acids. CDR1 and CDR2 from the germline V gene are SGDLS and YYNGEE. The CDR3 bases are TGTGCCAGCAGCCCACGACAGGCCCGTGACACTGAAGCTTTCTTT. It is translated as CASSPRQARDTEAFF.

The V gene is TRBV19, the J gene TRBJ1-1; D is perhaps TRBD1 (6 bases). This CDR3 is 14 amino acids long. V was shortened by 3 bases and J by 0 bases, with 8 bases between the two germline ends. From germline, CDR1 is LNHDA and CDR2 SQIVND (reference sequence). The CDR3 spells CASSMGGMNTEAFF. As DNA, the CDR3 is TGTGCCAGTAGTATGGGGGGCATGAACACTGAAGCTTTCTTT. The full variable domain, rest sourced from reference TRBV19 and TRBJ1-1, is DGGITQSPKYLFRKEGQNVTLSCEQNLNHDAMYWYRQDPGQGLRLIYYSQIVNDFQKGDIAEGYSVSREKKESFPLTVTSAQKNPTAFYLCASSMGGMNTEAFFGQGTRLTVV.

The CDR3 bases are TGTGCCAGTAGTATACAGGGTGGCTCCTACAATGAGCAGTTCTTC. It encodes CASSIQGGSYNEQFF. This chain links TRBV19 with TRBJ2-1; D perhaps matches TRBD1 (5 bases). V shed 2 bases and J shed 0 bases, with 8 bases lying between them. The CDR3 sequence is 15 residues long. The V gene's germline CDR1 is LNHDA and CDR2 SQIVND (reference sequence).

The J gene is TRBJ1-1, the V gene TRBV13; a possible D gene is TRBD1 (6 bases). V lost 3 bases, J lost 0 bases, and 8 bases lay in between. CDR3 length: 14 residues. CDR1 and CDR2 (germline): PRHDT, FYEKMQ (reference sequence). The CDR3 reads CASSFRDMNTEAFF. The CDR3 DNA follows: TGTGCCAGCAGCTTCCGGGACATGAACACTGAAGCTTTCTTT.

In its sample, this clone ranks as medium-sized (0.01 to 0.1%). The V call is TRBV7-9, the J call TRBJ2-7; TRBD1 aligns across 9 bases. The CDR3 length is 15 residues. V shed 5 bases, J shed 4 bases, and the junction held 9 bases outside the gene matches. In germline, CDR1 is SEHNR, CDR2 FQNEAQ (reference sequence). The CDR3 DNA reads as TGTGCCAGCAGCGGGCCCGGGACAGGGACGTACGAGCAGTACTTC. It encodes CASSGPGTGTYEQYF.

The rearrangement links TRBV9 to TRBJ2-5; D gene unclear. Trimming took 0 bases from V and 3 from J, leaving 6 bases between them. The CDR3 spans 13 residues. Per germline, CDR1 SGDLS and CDR2 YYNGEE. This chain's CDR3 is CASSVDSEETQYF. The DNA for the CDR3 is TGTGCCAGCAGCGTAGATTCGGAAGAGACCCAGTACTTC.

The rearrangement joins TRBV7-9 to TRBJ1-2; D is unresolved. V gave up 2 bases and J gave up 4 bases, with 11 bases separating them. The CDR3 is made up of 14 amino acids. In germline, CDR1 is SEHNR, CDR2 FQNEAQ (reference sequence). The CDR3 loop reads CASSLSAVSYGYTF. The CDR3 coding sequence is TGTGCCAGCAGCTTAAGCGCCGTCTCCTATGGCTACACCTTC. The variable domain in full, with the rest retrieved from reference TRBV7-9 and TRBJ1-2, is DTGVSQNPRHKITKRGQNVTFRCDPISEHNRLYWYRQTLGQGPEFLTYFQNEAQLEKSRLLSDRFSAERPKGSFSTLEIQRTEQGDSAMYLCASSLSAVSYGYTFGSGTRLTVV.

The gene calls are TRBV27 and TRBJ2-5; D may correspond to TRBD1 or TRBD2 (6 bases each). Trimming removed 7 bases at V and 4 bases at J, with 19 bases between. The CDR3 consists of 15 residues. Germline assignment: CDR1 MNHEY and CDR2 SMNVEV (reference sequence). The CDR3: CASTPPDGGRETQYF. DNA for the CDR3: TGTGCCAGCACCCCCCCAGACGGGGGCCGAGAGACCCAGTACTTC.

The gene calls are TRBV27 and TRBJ2-1; D gene ambiguous. Per the germline V gene, CDR1 is MNHEY and CDR2 is SMNVEV (reference sequence). Trimming shortened V by 0 bases and J by 4 bases, and 10 bases separated the two germline ends. The CDR3 totals 15 residues. CDR3 sequence: CASSLSARPYNEQFF. CDR3 DNA: TGTGCCAGCAGTTTATCGGCCAGACCTTACAATGAGCAGTTCTTC.

The V gene is TRBV27, the J gene TRBJ2-3; 7 positions match TRBD2. The germline gives CDR1 MNHEY, CDR2 SMNVEV (reference sequence). The CDR3 runs 20 residues. J lost 0 bases, V lost 2 bases, and 17 bases had no gene match. CDR3 sequence: CASSLPSGASGLTSTDTQYF. CDR3 bases: TGTGCCAGCAGTTTACCCTCCGGGGCTAGCGGTTTGACTAGCACAGATACGCAGTATTTT.

CDR3 residues: CASGPHRYRKDYNEQFF. The CDR3 DNA reads as TGTGCTAGTGGTCCCCACCGGTACCGGAAAGATTACAATGAGCAGTTCTTC. The rearrangement links TRBV12-5 to TRBJ2-1; D call uncertain. CDR3 length: 17 amino acids. The V gene's germline CDR1 is LGHNT and CDR2 FRNRAP. V lost 5 bases to trimming and J lost 4 bases, with 21 bases between them.

The J gene is TRBJ2-1, the V gene TRBV19, with a tentative D call TRBD2 (7 bases). The CDR3 runs to 15 residues. V lost 5 bases, J lost 3 bases, and 14 bases lay in between. Germline values: CDR1 LNHDA, CDR2 SQIVND (reference sequence). The CDR3 coding sequence is TGTGCCAGTAGTCCAGAAGGGGGGGTCTACAATGAGCAGTTCTTC. Translation: CASSPEGGVYNEQFF. Variable domain in full (rest from reference TRBV19 and TRBJ2-1): DGGITQSPKYLFRKEGQNVTLSCEQNLNHDAMYWYRQDPGQGLRLIYYSQIVNDFQKGDIAEGYSVSREKKESFPLTVTSAQKNPTAFYLCASSPEGGVYNEQFFGPGTRLTVL.

This clone was seen only a few times. CDR3 sequence: CASSFYLSTDTQYF. CDR3 in DNA: TGTGCCAGCAGTTTTTATCTTAGCACAGATACGCAGTATTTT. This chain joins TRBV6-5 and TRBJ2-3; D remains ambiguous. This CDR3 spans 14 amino acids. The ends were cut back, 4 bases at V and 0 bases at J, with 8 bases in the middle. Germline V gives CDR1 MNHEY, CDR2 SVGAGI.

The chain carries TRBV4-1 and TRBJ1-1; TRBD1 might be the D (5 bases). This CDR3 region has 14 residues. Trimming removed 0 bases at V and 4 bases at J, with 9 bases between. CDR1 and CDR2 from the germline V gene are MGHRA and YSYEKL. DNA of the CDR3: TGCGCCAGCAGCCAAGACAGGGAGGGCACTGAAGCTTTCTTT. Protein product: CASSQDREGTEAFF.

Regarding this clone: Other DNA sequences in the sample encode the same CDR3. The chain employs TRBV29-1 and TRBJ2-7, with 7 bases lining up with TRBD2. V was pared by 4 bases and J by 0 bases, with 3 bases of the junction left unmatched. Germline V gives CDR1 SQVTM, CDR2 ANQGSEA. The CDR3 totals 13 residues. The CDR3: CSVGGGDSYEQYF. The CDR3 DNA reads TGCAGCGTTGGGGGGGGAGACTCCTACGAGCAGTACTTC.

This clone appeared a few times. This chain uses TRBV27 with TRBJ2-3; the D is unclear. In germline, CDR1 is MNHEY, CDR2 SMNVEV (reference sequence). The CDR3 has 14 amino acids. The germline V and J ends were trimmed by 5 bases and 2 bases, with 11 bases remaining between them. The CDR3 here is CASSQIHLTDTQYF. DNA of the CDR3: TGTGCCAGCAGTCAAATCCATCTCACAGATACGCAGTATTTT.